This T cell receptor beta chain was identified during a study of cytomegalovirus exposure and HLA in healthy donors. Study outcomes and limitations: Researchers counted around 180 TCR beta chains as cytomegalovirus-associated. In vitro experiments confirmed that three CMV-associated chains were specific for CMV antigens.

60 Vbeta and 13 Jbeta primers were used in PCR. TCRdb's copy holds only in-frame clones and misses some; the assay was immunoSEQ multiplex PCR. The table lists fewer than 200,000 clones, 73% of them singletons. CDR1 and CDR2 from the germline V gene are KGHSH and LQKENI. The CDR3 extends over 12 amino acids. Worth noting for this clone: The target antigen is unknown. Germline is not matched at one junction end, which may reflect a read error.

The source of this sequence is a woman aged 18 to 35 in good health and CMV-seropositive. Input material: PBMCs. The chain links TRBV18 to TRBJ1-1; D gene unclear. This chain's CDR3 is CASSPREAPSVF. As DNA, the CDR3 is TGTGCCAGCTCACCACGGGAGGCGCCATCAGTGTTT.